The 25 T cell receptor beta chains presented below share a single source sample, sequenced in a study of human T cells and chemical hapten exposure. The time point: pre-sensitization, week 0. Treatment meaning: therapeutic diphenylcyclopropenone sensitization with weekly scalp DPC. A single record per CDR3 protein comes from TCRdb applying MiXCR to the RACE reads. The sample contains some 45,000 distinct CDR3 sequences, 12% of which appear only once. Sequenced here: whole blood, sampled in connection with sensitization to the hapten diphenylcyclopropenone (DPC). These receptors came from a woman in her 30s with alopecia areata. Some clones in this sample may be carry-over from other donors' samples.

The V call is TRBV18, the J call TRBJ2-7; tentatively, D is TRBD1 (6 bases). The CDR3 runs 13 residues. Per the germline V gene, CDR1 is KGHSH and CDR2 is LQKENI. Trimming took 7 bases from V and 0 from J, leaving 10 bases between them. In DNA form, the CDR3 reads TGTGCCAGCTTAAGGGACAACTCCTACGAGCAGTACTTC. Protein sequence: CASLRDNSYEQYF. The entire variable domain, with the rest obtained from reference TRBV18 and TRBJ2-7, is as follows: NAGVMQNPRHLVRRRGQEARLRCSPMKGHSHVYWYRQLPEEGLKFMVYLQKENIIDESGMPKERFSAEFPKEGPSILRIQQVVRGDSAAYFCASLRDNSYEQYFGPGTRLTVT.

Only a few counts were recorded for this clonotype. The genes are TRBV7-6 and TRBJ2-7; 9 nucleotides agree with TRBD2. The CDR3 spans 14 residues. J was trimmed by 2 bases and V by 5 bases; bases with no gene match: 4. The V gene's germline CDR1 is SGHVS and CDR2 FNYEAQ. The CDR3 spells CASSTLAGTYEQYF. The CDR3 nucleotides are TGTGCCAGCAGCACTCTAGCGGGGACCTACGAGCAGTACTTC.

In its sample, this clonotype was seen many times. The rearrangement links TRBV27 to TRBJ2-7; 9 bases are a match to TRBD1. This CDR3 has 17 residues. J gave up 1 base and V 4 bases, and 11 bases lay outside the gene matches. Looked up from germline, CDR1 is MNHEY and CDR2 is SMNVEV (reference sequence). Here the CDR3 reads CASSSGQGIKRSYEQYF. CDR3 DNA: TGTGCCAGCAGTTCCGGACAGGGGATAAAGCGGTCCTACGAGCAGTACTTC.

The chain employs TRBV11-2 and TRBJ2-1, with 7 bases matching TRBD2. The V and J ends lost 5 bases and 0 bases, in that order; junction bases with no gene match: 7. This CDR3 contains 16 residues. CDR1 is SGHAT, CDR2 FQNNGV, per germline. CDR3 DNA: TGTGCCAGCAGCCTAGTGGGAGGGACCTCCTACAATGAGCAGTTCTTC. Translated: CASSLVGGTSYNEQFF.

This clonotype was seen a few times. V gene TRBV7-9 combines with J gene TRBJ2-1; no clear D. CDR3 length: 13 residues. In germline, CDR1 is SEHNR, CDR2 FQNEAQ (reference sequence). V was trimmed by 5 bases and J by 9 bases, leaving 14 bases between them. For the CDR3, the DNA is TGTGCCAGCAGCGTTGGAACACACGGTGAGCAGTTCTTC. Its protein is CASSVGTHGEQFF.

This clonotype was detected only once. The chain joins TRBV20-1 to TRBJ2-1; the match to TRBD2 covers 8 bases. Losses at the gene ends were 3 bases for V and 4 bases for J; bases not matched to a gene: 2. CDR1 is DFQATT and CDR2 is SNEGSKA in the germline V gene (reference sequence). CDR3 length: 13 amino acids. The chain's CDR3 is CSARRLAYNEQFF. The DNA of the CDR3 is TGCAGTGCTAGGCGACTAGCGTACAATGAGCAGTTCTTC.

This clonotype was seen a few times. V and J are TRBV7-2 and TRBJ2-5; D not resolved. Germline CDR1 SGHTA, CDR2 FQGNSA. Trimming took 1 base from V and 1 from J, leaving 4 bases between them. The CDR3 length is 13 residues. The CDR3 coding sequence is TGTGCCAGCAGCTTAGGCAGCCAAGAGACCCAGTACTTC. It translates to CASSLGSQETQYF.

This clonotype was counted a few times. The J gene is TRBJ1-2, the V gene TRBV7-3; D unresolved. In germline, CDR1 is SGHTA, CDR2 FQGTGA. Deletions cut 3 bases from V and 5 bases from J, with 10 bases between. The CDR3 extends over 13 amino acids. CDR3 sequence (DNA): TGTGCCAGCAGCTTCAATACAGCTTATGGCTACACCTTC. Amino acids: CASSFNTAYGYTF.

This clonotype was detected only a few times. The rearrangement uses TRBV6-2 or TRBV6-3 and TRBJ2-1, with D possibly TRBD2 on 5 matching bases. This CDR3 region has 18 residues. Per germline, CDR1 MNHEY and CDR2 SVGEGT. The V gene lost 0 bases and the J gene lost 1 base, with 16 bases spanning the gap. CDR3 amino acids: CASSYSKGLEVSYNEQFF. The CDR3 DNA sequence: TGTGCCAGCAGTTACTCTAAAGGGCTGGAGGTGTCCTACAATGAGCAGTTCTTC.

As for this clonotype: This may be a read error: a much more frequent sequence differs by one nucleotide. The rearrangement joins TRBV27 to TRBJ2-7; unclear D gene. This CDR3 has 13 amino acids. Germline V gene lookup returns CDR1 MNHEY and CDR2 SMNVEV (reference sequence). CDR3 loop: CANSFGRTYEQYF. CDR3 in DNA: TGTGCCAACAGTTTCGGACGGACCTACGAGCAGTACTTC.

This clonotype was found a few times. This sequence joins TRBV6-6 and TRBJ1-2, with 7 bases matching TRBD1. The CDR3 contains 13 residues. The germline gives CDR1 MNHNY, CDR2 SVGAGI (reference sequence). The trim removed 5 bases at V and 4 bases at J, leaving 4 bases unmatched. CDR3 sequence: CASSQDRIYGYTF. CDR3 in DNA: TGTGCCAGCAGTCAGGACAGGATCTATGGCTACACCTTC.

This chain connects TRBV19 to TRBJ2-6; D gene unclear. Germline V CDR1 and CDR2: LNHDA, SQIVND (reference sequence). The V end lost 0 bases, the J end lost 0 bases, and 3 bases lay between the germline ends. This CDR3 contains 15 residues. The CDR3 DNA reads TGTGCCAGTAGTATAGAGGTCTCTGGGGCCAACGTCCTGACTTTC. It codes for CASSIEVSGANVLTF.

This clonotype was found a few times. The chain uses TRBV20-1 and TRBJ2-4, with D uncertain. Germline V gene data show CDR1 as DFQATT and CDR2 as SNEGSKA (reference sequence). This CDR3 has 13 residues. The V and J ends lost 1 base and 2 bases respectively, with 6 bases between them. The CDR3 coding sequence is TGCAGTGCTAGAGTGGTAACCAAAAACATTCAGTACTTC. Encoded protein: CSARVVTKNIQYF.

This clonotype was counted a few times. The chain employs TRBV6-2 or TRBV6-3 and TRBJ2-3; no firm D call. From germline, CDR1 is MNHEY and CDR2 SVGEGT. The length of the CDR3 is 18 residues. The V gene lost 0 bases and the J gene lost 2 bases, with 18 bases spanning the gap. CDR3 sequence: CASSYSAANSPLTDTQYF. The CDR3 DNA follows: TGTGCCAGCAGTTACTCGGCCGCGAATAGCCCCCTCACAGATACGCAGTATTTT.

The chain employs TRBV6-5 and TRBJ2-7; 9 nucleotides line up with TRBD1. Germline CDR1 is MNHEY and CDR2 is SVGAGI. CDR3 size: 15 residues. J was trimmed by 7 bases and V by 8 bases; bases with no gene match: 15. The CDR3 loop reads CASGRPGQGLREQYF. The CDR3, as DNA: TGTGCCAGCGGAAGACCTGGACAGGGGCTGAGGGAGCAGTACTTC.

This clonotype has a count of ten or more. The J gene is TRBJ1-6, the V gene TRBV6-6; tentative D call: TRBD1 (5 bases). CDR3 length equals 15 residues. Germline lookup yields CDR1 MNHNY and CDR2 SVGAGI (reference sequence). Trimming took off 5 bases at V and 7 bases at J, with 15 bases between the two ends. CDR3 sequence (DNA): TGTGCCAGCAGTACATGGCCTGGGGGGAATTCACCCCTCCACTTT. Translating gives CASSTWPGGNSPLHF.

The genes are TRBV7-3 and TRBJ2-1, with 12 bases lining up with TRBD2. The CDR3 is made up of 15 amino acids. CDR1 SGHTA and CDR2 FQGTGA come from the germline V gene. The ends lost 5 bases at V and 9 bases at J; junction bases unmatched: 8. CDR3 residues: CASSATSGRQGEQFF. The CDR3 DNA is TGTGCCAGCAGCGCGACTAGCGGGAGACAGGGTGAGCAGTTCTTC.

Many counts were recorded for this clonotype. The rearrangement links TRBV29-1 to TRBJ1-2; D gene uncertain. The germline V and J ends were trimmed by 2 bases and 2 bases, with 12 bases remaining between them. Germline CDR1 is SQVTM and CDR2 is ANQGSEA. CDR3 length: 14 amino acids. CDR3 in amino acids: CSVELPGLNYGYTF. CDR3 sequence (DNA): TGCAGCGTTGAATTGCCAGGTTTAAACTATGGCTACACCTTC.

The CDR3 loop is CASVRPGTRQADTQYF. CDR3 DNA: TGTGCCAGCGTCCGACCCGGGACCCGACAGGCTGATACGCAGTATTTT. The rearrangement joins TRBV7-2 to TRBJ2-3, with a weak D call TRBD1 (6 bases). V lost 8 bases to trimming and J lost 6 bases, with 24 bases between them. This CDR3 has 16 residues. Germline CDR1 SGHTA, CDR2 FQGNSA. The full variable domain, its missing parts supplied by reference TRBV7-2 and TRBJ2-3, is GAGVSQSPSNKVTEKGKDVELRCDPISGHTALYWYRQSLGQGLEFLIYFQGNSAPDKSGLPSDRFSAERTGGSVSTLTIQRTQQEDSAVYLCASVRPGTRQADTQYFGPGTRLTVL.

This clonotype was recorded many times. The chain combines TRBV18 with TRBJ2-7, with D uncertain. Trimming removed 3 bases from V and 2 bases from J, with 14 bases in between. Per germline, CDR1 KGHSH and CDR2 LQKENI. This CDR3 is built from 15 residues. CDR3 sequence (DNA): TGTGCCAGCTCACCGCGGCGTGCTAATCCCTACGAGCAGTACTTC. Protein product: CASSPRRANPYEQYF.

CDR3 residues: CASMIAGGYEQYF. CDR3 coding DNA: TGTGCCAGCATGATAGCGGGAGGGTACGAGCAGTACTTC. The chain employs TRBV6-1 and TRBJ2-7, with TRBD2 matching over 11 bases. Looked up from germline, CDR1 is MNHNS and CDR2 is SASEGT. V dropped 7 bases and J dropped 4; count of bases not matched to a gene: 3. This CDR3 comprises 13 residues.

The chain couples TRBV29-1 to TRBJ2-2; D is possibly TRBD1 (6 bases). Germline assignment: CDR1 SQVTM and CDR2 ANQGSEA. Trimming took off 4 bases at V and 4 bases at J, with 10 bases between the two ends. This CDR3 has 13 amino acids. CDR3 amino acids: CSVGWGPTGELFF. In DNA form, the CDR3 reads TGCAGCGTTGGATGGGGGCCCACCGGGGAGCTGTTTTTT.

The rearrangement uses TRBV18 and TRBJ1-5, with 9 bases identical to TRBD1. Per germline, CDR1 KGHSH and CDR2 LQKENI. V shed 3 bases and J 0 bases; nucleotides not matched to a gene: 3. The CDR3 is 16 residues long. The CDR3 reads CASSPTGGHSNQPQHF. CDR3 DNA sequence: TGTGCCAGCTCACCGACAGGGGGGCATAGCAATCAGCCCCAGCATTTT.

This clonotype has at least ten counts. The chain joins TRBV7-9 to TRBJ1-1; D is unresolved. CDR3 length: 13 amino acids. Germline CDR1 is SEHNR and CDR2 is FQNEAQ (reference sequence). Trimming left V 1 base short and J 2 bases short, with 5 bases between. The CDR3 coding sequence is TGTGCCAGCAGCTTAGAAATCAACACTGAAGCTTTCTTT. Amino acids: CASSLEINTEAFF.

This clonotype showed up just a few times. This chain uses TRBV3-1 with TRBJ2-7; TRBD1 aligns across 7 bases. V lost 5 bases and J lost 2; bases outside the gene matches: 3. CDR3 length: 13 residues. CDR1 and CDR2 from the germline V gene are LGHDT and YNNKEL (reference sequence). CDR3 loop: CASSAGTAYEQYF. The CDR3 nucleotides are TGTGCCAGCAGCGCCGGGACAGCCTACGAGCAGTACTTC.